The entry below describes one T cell receptor beta chain. Its antigen is undetermined. Trimming stripped 4 bases from V and 4 bases from J, with 17 bases between. The CDR3 sequence is 15 residues long. Germline-derived CDR1 and CDR2 are SGHDT and YYEEEE. This sample was taken from a study of cytomegalovirus exposure and HLA in healthy donors. In the PCR, 60 Vbeta and 13 Jbeta primers were used. Measured with immunoSEQ multiplex PCR; TCRdb has only the in-frame clones, and not every one. Found here are approximately 70,000 clones, 65% to 70% of them singletons; the top ten hold about 14%. Study-wide findings and caveats: In a later analysis, at a false discovery rate of 0.05, 17,000 or so TCR beta sequences matched HLA alleles. Specific recognition of CMV antigens was confirmed in vitro for a few chains (all CMV-associated).

The rearrangement links TRBV5-6 to TRBJ1-1, with D perhaps matching TRBD1 (6 bases). The TCR was taken from a male donor in good health and CMV-seropositive. The sequenced sample was PBMCs. CDR3 loop: CASSLSNRERTEAFF. As DNA, the CDR3 is TGTGCCAGCAGCCTGTCAAACAGGGAACGCACTGAAGCTTTCTTT.